A single sample gave rise to the 20 T cell receptor beta chains below, sequenced in a study of metastatic and nonmetastatic thyroid tumors. TCRdb re-called the PCR reads through MiXCR. The repertoire holds tens of thousands of clones, with 24% as singletons. Until they underwent thyroid surgery, no patient had received any treatment. The sequenced sample was tumor tissue. The receptors were sampled from a female donor with papillary thyroid cancer or a benign thyroid nodule (not recorded which). Some clones in this sample may be carry-over from other donors' samples.

At least ten counts were recorded for this clone. A clone one base away is much larger, so this may be a read error. Other DNA sequences in this sample translate to the same CDR3. The chain combines TRBV20-1 with TRBJ1-1, with D hard to call. The germline gives CDR1 DFQATT, CDR2 SNEGSKA (reference sequence). This CDR3 has 14 amino acids. Written as DNA, the CDR3 is TGCAGTGCTAGAGGGACGCAAGCGAACACTGAAGCCTTCTTT. Amino acid sequence: CSARGTQANTEAFF.

This clone has a count of ten or more. J is TRBJ2-7 and V is TRBV5-1; no clear D. Germline CDR1 and CDR2: SGHRS and YFSETQ. The CDR3 covers 13 residues. Trimming removed 0 bases from V and 3 bases from J, with 7 bases in between. CDR3 coding DNA: TGCGCCAGCAGCTTGGAGGCCGGCTACGAGCAGTACTTC. Its translation is CASSLEAGYEQYF.

This clone counts as medium-sized. The gene calls are TRBV27 and TRBJ2-2; D perhaps matches TRBD2 (6 bases). The germline CDR1 and CDR2 sequences are MNHEY and SMNVEV (reference sequence). Trimming removed 6 bases from V and 4 bases from J, with 6 bases in between. The CDR3 contains 12 residues. This CDR3 is CASRTSTGELFF. In DNA form, the CDR3 reads TGTGCCAGCAGGACTAGCACCGGGGAGCTGTTTTTT.

The chain links TRBV6-1 to TRBJ2-1; D gene uncertain. Per germline, CDR1 MNHNS and CDR2 SASEGT. Trimming removed 6 bases from V and 3 bases from J, with 15 bases in between. The CDR3 is made up of 15 amino acids. CDR3 nucleotide sequence: TGTGCCAGCAGACTAACTATCCCATACTACAATGAGCAGTTCTTC. Protein product: CASRLTIPYYNEQFF.

This clone was found many times. J is TRBJ2-7 and V is TRBV5-1; D ambiguous. V lost 0 bases, J lost 9 bases, and 10 bases lay in between. Germline V CDR1 and CDR2: SGHRS, YFSETQ. This CDR3 region has 12 residues. The CDR3 loop is CASSLDLRGQYF. The DNA of the CDR3 is TGCGCCAGCAGCTTGGACTTACGTGGGCAGTACTTC.

This clone appeared many times. The CDR3 sequence is CASSGDRVDQPQHF. CDR3 nucleotide sequence: TGTGCCAGCAGCGGGGACAGGGTCGATCAGCCCCAGCATTTT. The chain uses TRBV9 and TRBJ1-5, with 9 positions matching TRBD1. Germline assignment: CDR1 SGDLS and CDR2 YYNGEE. Germline trimming cut 3 bases from V and 5 bases from J; bases unmatched to any gene: 3. The CDR3 loop spans 14 amino acids.

This clone was observed at least ten times. The chain recombines TRBV18 with TRBJ2-1; 9 nucleotides agree with TRBD2. Germline CDR1 reads KGHSH; CDR2 reads LQKENI. The junction had 10 bases not matched to a gene; V was cut back by 3 bases and J by 4 bases. The CDR3 is 17 residues long. The CDR3 loop is CASSPSLLAGLYNEQFF. In DNA form, the CDR3 reads TGTGCCAGCTCACCCTCGCTACTAGCGGGTCTATACAATGAGCAGTTCTTC.

The chain is built from TRBV29-1 and TRBJ1-1; D remains unclear. The CDR3 sequence is 13 residues long. The V end was cut by 3 bases, the J end by 3 bases, with 11 bases between. Germline V gene sequence: CDR1 SQVTM, CDR2 ANQGSEA. CDR3: CSVDDPLDTEAFF. The CDR3 bases are TGCAGCGTTGACGACCCCCTTGACACTGAAGCTTTCTTT.

A few counts support this clone. J is TRBJ2-2 and V is TRBV20-1; possible D gene TRBD2, 5 bases. Deletions cut 1 base from V and 0 bases from J, with 12 bases between. CDR3 length: 16 residues. Per the germline V gene, CDR1 is DFQATT and CDR2 is SNEGSKA (reference sequence). DNA of the CDR3: TGCAGTGCTAGAGGGAGGCAAACTACGAACACCGGGGAGCTGTTTTTT. This encodes CSARGRQTTNTGELFF.

This clone was detected a few times. In DNA form, the CDR3 reads TGTGCCAGCAGTTTATTCGGGGGAAACACTGAAGCTTTCTTT. Amino acid sequence: CASSLFGGNTEAFF. This sequence joins TRBV12-3 or TRBV12-4 and TRBJ1-1, with D maybe TRBD1 (5 bases). Trimming cost V 2 bases and J 2 bases, with 9 bases left between them. The CDR3 is made up of 14 amino acids.

This clone is deemed medium-sized. The chain recombines TRBV10-1 with TRBJ2-7; maybe TRBD2 (6 bases). Trimming cost V 3 bases and J 3 bases, with 24 bases left between them. This CDR3 spans 18 amino acids. Germline values: CDR1 WNHNN, CDR2 SYGVQD (reference sequence). The CDR3 DNA reads as TGCGCCAGCAGTGAAGGAAGAGGCATACTAGCCGGGAGCTACGAGCAGTACTTC. It is translated as CASSEGRGILAGSYEQYF.

The sample holds a few counts of this clone. The V call is TRBV6-2 or TRBV6-3, the J call TRBJ1-6; D gene uncertain. This CDR3 contains 12 residues. Germline V gene data show CDR1 as MNHEY and CDR2 as SVGEGT. The V end lost 7 bases, the J end lost 9 bases, and 10 bases lay between the germline ends. The CDR3 reads CASTPGISPLHF. The DNA of the CDR3 is TGTGCCAGCACCCCCGGCATTTCACCCCTCCACTTT.

Comments on this clone: At one end the junction does not follow the germline gene, possibly because of a read error. DNA for the CDR3: TGCGCCAGCAGCTCCCGGGGGAGGGGACAGGGCGAATACAATGAGCAGTTCTTC. The encoded protein is CASSSRGRGQGEYNEQFF. The chain uses TRBV7-6 and TRBJ2-1; 9 bases align to TRBD1. The CDR3 has 18 residues. From germline, CDR1 is SGHVS and CDR2 FNYEAQ.

This clone was recorded a few times. The chain carries TRBV6-1 and TRBJ2-7; tentatively, D is TRBD2 (5 bases). This CDR3 is 13 amino acids long. Germline CDR1 MNHNS, CDR2 SASEGT. Trimming took off 6 bases at V and 4 bases at J, with 13 bases between the two ends. CDR3 in DNA: TGTGCCAGCAGCCAAGGGAGCTCATACGAGCAGTACTTC. Amino acids: CASSQGSSYEQYF.

This clone was seen ten or more times. It may be a read error: a sequence one base away is much more abundant. This sequence joins TRBV6-1 and TRBJ2-2; maybe TRBD2 (6 bases). V shed 5 bases and J shed 6 bases, with 13 bases lying between them. The CDR3 length is 14 residues. CDR1 is MNHNS, CDR2 SASEGT, per germline. The CDR3: CASSYMAGPGELFF. CDR3 DNA sequence: TGTGCCAGCAGTTATATGGCGGGACCCGGGGAGCTGTTTTTT.

This clone was found once. The V gene is TRBV4-1, the J gene TRBJ1-1; weak D call: TRBD1 (5 bases). The germline V gene encodes CDR1 MGHRA and CDR2 YSYEKL. V was shortened by 2 bases and J by 0 bases, with 13 bases between the two germline ends. The CDR3 covers 16 residues. For the CDR3, the DNA is TGCGCCAGCAGCCAACCATCTCGGGGGGTGAACACTGAAGCTTTCTTT. This codes for CASSQPSRGVNTEAFF.

This chain joins TRBV20-1 and TRBJ1-1; 10 bases agree with TRBD1. The CDR3 contains 14 residues. The germline CDR1 and CDR2 sequences are DFQATT and SNEGSKA (reference sequence). V dropped 4 bases and J dropped 8; count of bases not matched to a gene: 10. CDR3 loop: CSAKNRQGAAEAFF. The CDR3 nucleotides read TGCAGTGCTAAAAACCGACAGGGGGCGGCAGAAGCTTTCTTT.

This clone is termed medium-sized (0.01 to 0.1%). The CDR3 spells CASREQRSRTDTQYF. In DNA form, the CDR3 reads TGTGCCAGCAGGGAGCAGCGGTCCCGCACAGATACGCAGTATTTT. V gene TRBV6-2 or TRBV6-3 combines with J gene TRBJ2-3, with D possibly TRBD2 on 5 matching bases. The CDR3 totals 15 residues. Trimming removed 6 bases from V and 1 base from J, with 14 bases in between. Germline V gives CDR1 MNHEY, CDR2 SVGEGT.

The chain employs TRBV4-2 and TRBJ1-5, with 12 positions matching TRBD1. Germline values: CDR1 LGHNA, CDR2 YNFKEQ. The CDR3 runs to 17 residues. The V gene end was trimmed by 0 bases and the J gene end by 6 bases; junction bases not matched to a gene: 6. The CDR3 DNA sequence: TGTGCCAGCAGCCAAGATCCGGGACAGGGGGCAAGTCAGCCCCAGCATTTT. Translated, it gives CASSQDPGQGASQPQHF.

This clone has a count of ten or more. The CDR3 loop is CASSLRTSGLFTYNEQFF. CDR3 nucleotide sequence: TGCGCCAGCAGCCTCCGGACTAGCGGGCTATTCACCTACAATGAGCAGTTCTTC. V is TRBV5-1 and J is TRBJ2-1; TRBD2 agrees at 11 bases. The CDR3 has 18 amino acids. J lost 2 bases, V lost 4 bases, and 11 bases had no gene match. Germline V gives CDR1 SGHRS, CDR2 YFSETQ.